This T cell receptor (beta chain) came from a study of CXCR3-negative and CXCR3-positive naive CD8 T cells. Study details: The study obtained 140 million or so TRB reads, about 1.5 +/- 0.3 million per library.

Regarding the study as a whole: Naive cells, whether CXCR3-negative or CXCR3-positive, had similar TRBV-TRBJ usage, while memory cells differed. Cryopreserved cells partially lost CXCR3 expression, and fresh PBMCs were used in most assays. Naive cells with CXCR3 showed TRB CDR3s that were more hydrophobic than those in CXCR3-negative naive cells.

With respect to this clonotype: As yet, its antigen is unknown.

The authors made the TRB cDNA libraries by 5' RACE using UMI labels. TCRdb re-called the 5' RACE reads and catalogs CDR3 proteins one per entry, DNA excluded. The sample has over 100,000 distinct CDR3 sequences. Germline CDR1 and CDR2: LGHDT and YNNKEL (reference sequence). The CDR3 loop spans 15 amino acids. The source of this sequence is a human donor in good health. Some clones in this sample may be carry-over from other donors' samples. V gene TRBV3-1 combines with J gene TRBJ1-5; TCRdb's D call, TRBD1, is unchecked because there is no DNA. The source material was naive CXCR3- CD8+ T cells from blood. Sample subset: CD45RO-CCR7+CD27+CD95- naive CD8+ T cells lacking CXCR3 (TNR3-). This chain's CDR3 is CASSKQGAGNQPQHF.